A selection of T cell receptor beta chains follows, all from one sample in a study of blood T cell repertoires in COVID-19. Sequenced by immunoSEQ multiplex PCR; TCRdb stores in-frame clones only, minus some. The sample shows 200,000 to 250,000 clones, about 90% of them seen only once. Specimen: PBMCs or T cells enriched from blood (not recorded which). The receptors stem from a woman aged 30 to 39 with acute COVID-19. Each CDR3 is given with its conserved first and last residue. The D gene is left open where the match is weak. Clone size is not always given. Where it is, it says once, few, many or a class for expanded clones.

V: TRBV7-2
D: TRBD1
length: 16
J: TRBJ1-1
size: NA
CDR3: CASSPRGDRGYTEAFF
DNA: TGTGCCAGCAGCCCGAGGGGGGACAGGGGTTACACTGAAGCTTTCTTT

V: TRBV4-1
D: TRBD1
length: 18
J: TRBJ1-1
size: NA
CDR3: CASSLTVQGLHMNTEAFF
DNA: TGCGCCAGCAGCCTCACGGTACAGGGGCTGCACATGAACACTGAAGCTTTCTTT

V: TRBV27
D: TRBD1
length: 15
J: TRBJ1-6
size: NA
CDR3: CASSLSDRAYSPLHF
DNA: TGTGCCAGCAGTTTATCGGACAGGGCTTATTCACCCCTCCACTTT

V: TRBV28
D: NA
length: 10
J: TRBJ1-1
size: NA
CDR3: CASLRTEAFF
DNA: TGTGCCAGTCTTCGCACTGAAGCTTTCTTT

V: TRBV27
D: NA
length: 14
J: TRBJ1-5
size: NA
CDR3: CASNRGGGGQPQHF
DNA: TGTGCCAGCAATCGGGGGGGTGGGGGTCAGCCCCAGCATTTT

V: TRBV7-8
D: NA
length: 14
J: TRBJ1-6
size: few
CDR3: CASSLGSNNSPLHF
DNA: TGTGCCAGCAGCTTGGGGAGTAATAATTCACCCCTCCACTTT

V: TRBV7-8
D: NA
length: 15
J: TRBJ2-1
size: NA
CDR3: CASSLETPTYNEQFF
DNA: TGTGCCAGCAGCTTAGAGACTCCTACCTACAATGAGCAGTTCTTC

V: TRBV2
D: NA
length: 14
J: TRBJ1-6
size: NA
CDR3: CAKGGSDPLGTLHF
DNA: TGTGCCAAAGGGGGATCGGACCCCCTCGGGACCCTCCACTTT

V: TRBV4-3
D: TRBD2
length: 19
J: TRBJ2-1
size: NA
CDR3: CASSQTPVGSGRALDEQFF
DNA: TGCGCCAGCAGCCAAACTCCCGTTGGGAGCGGGAGGGCCCTGGATGAGCAGTTCTTC

V: TRBV19
D: TRBD1
length: 15
J: TRBJ2-5
size: NA
CDR3: CASSAGTGGIVTQYF
DNA: TGTGCCAGTAGTGCCGGGACAGGGGGCATCGTGACCCAGTACTTC

V: TRBV28
D: TRBD2
length: 15
J: TRBJ2-7
size: once
CDR3: CASSSGTSGIYEQYF
DNA: TGTGCCAGCAGCTCCGGGACTAGCGGAATCTACGAGCAGTACTTC

V: TRBV5-8
D: NA
length: 14
J: TRBJ2-5
size: NA
CDR3: CASSLWQGPETQYF
DNA: TGTGCCAGCAGCTTGTGGCAGGGGCCAGAGACCCAGTACTTC

V: TRBV7-3
D: TRBD2
length: 16
J: TRBJ2-7
size: NA
CDR3: CASSLTGGRDSYEQYF
DNA: TGTGCCAGCAGCTTAACGGGAGGGAGGGACTCCTACGAGCAGTACTTC

V: TRBV19
D: NA
length: 14
J: TRBJ1-5
size: once
CDR3: CASSIDNSNQPQHF
DNA: TGTGCCAGTAGTATTGACAATAGCAATCAGCCCCAGCATTTT

V: TRBV27
D: TRBD1
length: 14
J: TRBJ1-2
size: NA
CDR3: CASTRTGGVGGYTF
DNA: TGTGCCAGCACCAGGACAGGGGGCGTTGGTGGCTACACCTTC

V: TRBV10-3
D: TRBD1
length: 15
J: TRBJ1-2
size: NA
CDR3: CAISERAGGTYGYTF
DNA: TGTGCCATCAGTGAGCGGGCAGGGGGAACCTATGGCTACACCTTC

V: TRBV3-1/TRBV3-2
D: TRBD2
length: 16
J: TRBJ2-1
size: NA
CDR3: CASSQVEREGQGEQFF
DNA: TGTGCCAGCAGCCAAGTTGAACGGGAGGGCCAGGGTGAGCAGTTCTTC

V: TRBV9
D: TRBD1
length: 13
J: TRBJ1-1
size: few
CDR3: CASSPPGGTEAFF
DNA: TGTGCCAGCAGCCCCCCAGGGGGGACTGAAGCTTTCTTT

V: TRBV20-1
D: NA
length: 13
J: TRBJ1-4
size: once
CDR3: CSASAQGEEKLFF
DNA: TGCAGTGCTAGTGCACAGGGTGAAGAAAAACTGTTTTTT

V: TRBV7-3
D: NA
length: 13
J: TRBJ1-5
size: NA
CDR3: CASSARGGQPQHF
DNA: TGTGCCAGCAGCGCTAGGGGGGGGCAGCCCCAGCATTTT

V: TRBV3-1/TRBV3-2
D: TRBD1
length: 13
J: TRBJ1-1
size: few
CDR3: CASSLGTGIEAFF
DNA: TGTGCCAGCAGCTTAGGGACAGGGATTGAAGCTTTCTTT

V: TRBV28
D: TRBD1
length: 17
J: TRBJ2-7
size: NA
CDR3: CASSHPKTGGTYYEQYF
DNA: TGTGCCAGCAGTCACCCGAAAACAGGGGGCACGTACTACGAGCAGTACTTC

V: TRBV2
D: NA
length: 14
J: TRBJ1-6
size: NA
CDR3: CASSDVGRGSPLHF
DNA: TGTGCCAGCAGTGATGTGGGGAGAGGTTCACCCCTCCACTTT

V: TRBV2
D: NA
length: 14
J: TRBJ1-2
size: NA
CDR3: CASSGDTTNYGYTF
DNA: TGTGCCAGCAGTGGGGACACAACTAACTATGGCTACACCTTC

V: TRBV19
D: TRBD2
length: 14
J: TRBJ2-3
size: NA
CDR3: CASEEREGSDTQYF
DNA: TGTGCCAGTGAAGAGCGGGAGGGTTCAGATACGCAGTATTTT

V: TRBV19
D: NA
length: 15
J: TRBJ2-3
size: NA
CDR3: CASSIGLVKSDTQYF
DNA: TGTGCCAGTAGTATCGGTCTAGTAAAGTCAGATACGCAGTATTTT

V: TRBV15
D: NA
length: 16
J: TRBJ1-4
size: NA
CDR3: CATSSGWGPTNEKLFF
DNA: TGTGCCACCAGCAGCGGCTGGGGCCCAACTAATGAAAAACTGTTTTTT

V: TRBV4-3
D: TRBD2
length: 17
J: TRBJ2-1
size: NA
CDR3: CASSQDWGGSSYNEQFF
DNA: TGCGCCAGCAGCCAAGATTGGGGGGGGAGCTCCTACAATGAGCAGTTCTTC

V: TRBV6-5
D: NA
length: 15
J: TRBJ2-3
size: NA
CDR3: CASSYNGASTDTQYF
DNA: TGTGCCAGCAGTTATAATGGGGCCTCCACAGATACGCAGTATTTT

V: TRBV20-1
D: NA
length: 12
J: TRBJ2-1
size: NA
CDR3: CSASYHNNEQFF
DNA: TGCAGTGCTAGTTACCACAACAATGAGCAGTTCTTC

V: TRBV28
D: TRBD1
length: 15
J: TRBJ1-5
size: NA
CDR3: CASKRDREGNQPQHF
DNA: TGTGCCAGCAAACGGGACAGGGAGGGGAACCAGCCCCAGCATTTT

V: TRBV7-9
D: NA
length: 15
J: TRBJ2-5
size: NA
CDR3: CASSQPRVSQETQYF
DNA: TGTGCCAGCAGCCAACCCCGGGTCAGTCAAGAGACCCAGTACTTC

V: TRBV4-3
D: TRBD2
length: 17
J: TRBJ2-1
size: NA
CDR3: CASSQDGRTSGINEQFF
DNA: TGCGCCAGCAGCCAAGATGGGAGGACTAGCGGGATCAATGAGCAGTTCTTC

V: TRBV12-3/TRBV12-4
D: TRBD1
length: 13
J: TRBJ2-7
size: NA
CDR3: CASSPGQGYEQYF
DNA: TGTGCCAGCAGCCCCGGACAGGGCTACGAGCAGTACTTC

V: TRBV19
D: TRBD1
length: 12
J: TRBJ2-7
size: NA
CDR3: CASSPPGGEQYF
DNA: TGTGCCAGTAGCCCCCCAGGGGGCGAGCAGTACTTC

V: TRBV18
D: TRBD1
length: 17
J: TRBJ1-2
size: NA
CDR3: CASSPPVAGGRIGGYTF
DNA: TGTGCCAGCTCACCACCGGTGGCAGGGGGACGCATTGGCGGCTACACCTTC

V: TRBV21-1
D: NA
length: 13
J: TRBJ1-1
size: NA
CDR3: CASRGRVDTEAFF
DNA: TGTGCCAGCAGGGGGCGCGTGGACACTGAAGCTTTCTTT

V: TRBV10-3
D: TRBD2
length: 14
J: TRBJ2-7
size: NA
CDR3: CAISPGTNSYEQYF
DNA: TGTGCCATCAGTCCCGGGACTAACTCCTACGAGCAGTACTTC

V: TRBV28
D: TRBD1
length: 14
J: TRBJ2-7
size: NA
CDR3: CASSPGQDLGEQYF
DNA: TGTGCCAGCAGTCCGGGACAGGACCTTGGGGAGCAGTACTTC

V: TRBV5-3
D: NA
length: 16
J: TRBJ1-4
size: NA
CDR3: CARSLKQTATNEKLFF
DNA: TGTGCCAGAAGCTTGAAACAGACCGCAACTAATGAAAAACTGTTTTTT

V: TRBV2
D: TRBD2
length: 14
J: TRBJ2-5
size: NA
CDR3: CASKTGTSMQTQYF
DNA: TGTGCCAGCAAGACCGGGACTAGCATGCAGACCCAGTACTTC

V: TRBV19
D: NA
length: 14
J: TRBJ1-5
size: NA
CDR3: CASSQLHPNQPQHF
DNA: TGTGCCAGTAGTCAACTACACCCCAATCAGCCCCAGCATTTT

V: TRBV9
D: NA
length: 13
J: TRBJ2-7
size: NA
CDR3: CASSVGGGNEQYF
DNA: TGTGCCAGCAGCGTAGGGGGAGGTAACGAGCAGTACTTC

V: TRBV15
D: NA
length: 14
J: TRBJ1-6
size: NA
CDR3: CATRSTIHNSPLHF
DNA: TGTGCCACCAGGTCGACAATACATAATTCACCCCTCCACTTT

V: TRBV3-1/TRBV3-2
D: TRBD2
length: 17
J: TRBJ2-5
size: NA
CDR3: CASSSTQRGVAGETQYF
DNA: TGTGCCAGCAGTTCCACCCAGCGGGGGGTCGCTGGAGAGACCCAGTACTTC

V: TRBV19
D: NA
length: 11
J: TRBJ1-1
size: NA
CDR3: CASSRAGEAFF
DNA: TGTGCCAGTTCCAGGGCGGGGGAAGCTTTCTTT

V: TRBV7-9
D: TRBD1
length: 15
J: TRBJ1-3
size: few
CDR3: CASSSDRSTGNTIYF
DNA: TGTGCCAGCAGCTCGGACAGGAGTACCGGAAACACCATATATTTT

V: TRBV12-3/TRBV12-4
D: NA
length: 11
J: TRBJ1-2
size: NA
CDR3: CASSFSYGYTF
DNA: TGTGCCAGCAGTTTCTCGTATGGCTACACCTTC

V: TRBV19
D: NA
length: 13
J: TRBJ1-1
size: NA
CDR3: CASTPTPNTEAFF
DNA: TGTGCCAGTACGCCGACACCGAACACTGAAGCTTTCTTT

V: TRBV20-1
D: NA
length: 16
J: TRBJ2-3
size: NA
CDR3: CSASPASSYSTDTQYF
DNA: TGCAGTGCTAGTCCCGCTAGTTCATATAGCACAGATACGCAGTATTTT

V: TRBV27
D: NA
length: 13
J: TRBJ1-1
size: NA
CDR3: CASSTGLDTEAFF
DNA: TGTGCCAGCAGTACAGGGTTGGACACTGAAGCTTTCTTT

V: TRBV3-1/TRBV3-2
D: TRBD2
length: 15
J: TRBJ2-5
size: once
CDR3: CASSQDPGGLETQYF
DNA: TGTGCCAGCAGCCAAGATCCGGGAGGGTTAGAGACCCAGTACTTC

V: TRBV2
D: NA
length: 15
J: TRBJ1-3
size: NA
CDR3: CASSENRISGNTIYF
DNA: TGTGCCAGCAGTGAAAACAGAATCTCTGGAAACACCATATATTTT

V: TRBV14
D: NA
length: 14
J: TRBJ1-3
size: NA
CDR3: CASSQDRVGNTIYF
DNA: TGTGCCAGCAGCCAAGATCGGGTGGGAAACACCATATATTTT

V: TRBV7-2
D: TRBD1
length: 13
J: TRBJ1-1
size: NA
CDR3: CASSLAQDREAFF
DNA: TGTGCCAGCAGCTTAGCCCAGGACAGGGAAGCTTTCTTT